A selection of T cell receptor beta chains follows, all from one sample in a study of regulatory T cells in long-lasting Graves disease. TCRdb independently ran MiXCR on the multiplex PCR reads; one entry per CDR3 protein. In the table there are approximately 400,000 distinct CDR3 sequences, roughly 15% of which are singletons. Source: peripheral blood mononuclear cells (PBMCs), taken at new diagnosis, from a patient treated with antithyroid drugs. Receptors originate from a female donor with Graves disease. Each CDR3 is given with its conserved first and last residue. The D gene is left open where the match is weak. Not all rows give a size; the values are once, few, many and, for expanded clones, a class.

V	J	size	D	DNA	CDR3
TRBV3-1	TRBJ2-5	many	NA	TGTGCCAGCAGCCAAGCAGGAGGGAGTGGGGAGACCCAGTACTTC	CASSQAGGSGETQYF
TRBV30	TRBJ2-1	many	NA	TGTGCCTGGAGTGTAGCCTCCTACAATGAGCAGTTCTTC	CAWSVASYNEQFF
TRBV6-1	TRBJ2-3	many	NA	TGTGCCAGCAATATAGACAGCGATAAGGGCACAGATACGCAGTATTTT	CASNIDSDKGTDTQYF
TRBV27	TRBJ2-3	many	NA	TGTGCCAGCAGTTTATTCGGGTGGGGGGACACAGATACGCAGTATTTT	CASSLFGWGDTDTQYF
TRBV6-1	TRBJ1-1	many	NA	TGTGCCAGCAGTGAAGCTTTTAGTCTACTGAACACTGAAGCTTTCTTT	CASSEAFSLLNTEAFF
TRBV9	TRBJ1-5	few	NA	TGTGCCAGCAGCGCGTGGTCTAGCAATCAGCCCCAGCATTTT	CASSAWSSNQPQHF
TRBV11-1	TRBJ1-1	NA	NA	TGTGCCAGCAGCTTAGTGCAAGGGGGCACTGAAGCTTTCTTT	CASSLVQGGTEAFF
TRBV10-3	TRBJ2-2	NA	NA	TGTGCCATCAGCACTTCTGGACTGAACACCGGGGAGCTGTTTTTT	CAISTSGLNTGELFF
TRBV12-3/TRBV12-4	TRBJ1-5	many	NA	TGTGCCAGCAGTTCAGACGGGACTCAGCCCCAGCATTTT	CASSSDGTQPQHF
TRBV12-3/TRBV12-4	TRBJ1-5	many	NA	TGTGCCAGCAGTTCGGCTCCGTTGGGGCCCCAGCATTTT	CASSSAPLGPQHF
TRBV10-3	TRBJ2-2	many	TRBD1	TGTGCCATCAGTGAAAAAGGGGGCGTCGGCACCGGGGAGCTGTTTTTT	CAISEKGGVGTGELFF
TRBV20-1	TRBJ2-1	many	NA	TGCAGTGCTAGCGGGCGGAACTCCCCCATCTACAATGAGCAGTTCTTC	CSASGRNSPIYNEQFF